This TCR beta chain was identified during a study of cytomegalovirus exposure and HLA in healthy donors. Study-wide results and caveats: Immune exposure data for these donors was limited to CMV serostatus. Some TCR beta chains (about 170 of them) were listed as cytomegalovirus-associated. The authors considered a cluster of highly shared sequence variants likely to be a sequencing artifact. TCR beta V segments were, for the most part, productive about 87% or about 30% of the time in an earlier analysis.

This clone was observed once. No antigen is known for it. With 60 Vbeta and 13 Jbeta primers, the PCR was carried out. The protocol was immunoSEQ multiplex PCR, while the TCRdb copy is restricted to in-frame clones and leaves out a portion. This table has roughly 110,000 clones, roughly 82% appearing once. This receptor was obtained from a man between 25 and 39 years old in good health and CMV-seropositive. Sequenced input: PBMCs.

CDR3 DNA: TGTGCCAGCAGTTACTCGAGAAGGGGATCCTACAATGAGCAGTTCTTC. It yields the protein CASSYSRRGSYNEQFF. The genes are TRBV6-5 and TRBJ2-1; D possibly corresponds to TRBD1 (5 bases). With 0 bases removed from V and 1 base from J, the gap between germline ends came to 10 bases. This CDR3 is 16 amino acids long. The germline CDR1 and CDR2 sequences are MNHEY and SVGAGI.